The 11 T cell receptor beta chains reported below all come from one sample, sequenced in a study of blood T cell repertoires in COVID-19. Data came from immunoSEQ multiplex PCR; TCRdb stores just in-frame clones and leaves some out. The table lists 150,000 to 190,000 clones, 75% to 90% of them singletons, with more than 14% in the top ten. Source material: peripheral blood. These receptors all stem from a woman aged 40 to 50 with acute or convalescent COVID-19.

This chain uses TRBV9 with TRBJ1-1; D not resolved. CDR1 SGDLS and CDR2 YYNGEE come from the germline V gene. V gave up 0 bases and J gave up 2 bases, with 5 bases separating them. This CDR3 spans 13 amino acids. CDR3 residues: CASSVASNTEAFF. The CDR3 region has the DNA TGTGCCAGCAGCGTAGCATCCAACACTGAAGCTTTCTTT.

This clone was found once. Written as DNA, the CDR3 is TGTGCCAGCAGTTCTACCGGGACACCACACAATGAGCAGTTCTTC. Residues: CASSSTGTPHNEQFF. The rearrangement uses TRBV2 and TRBJ2-1; D perhaps matches TRBD1 (6 bases). The germline V gene encodes CDR1 SNHLY and CDR2 FYNNEI. The CDR3 is 15 residues long. V was cut by 5 bases and J by 5 bases, with 16 bases left in between.

The V call is TRBV19, the J call TRBJ2-1; 7 nucleotides match TRBD2. The J segment lost 7 bases and the V segment lost 5 bases, leaving 14 bases of the junction unmatched. From germline, CDR1 is LNHDA and CDR2 SQIVND (reference sequence). CDR3 length: 16 amino acids. The CDR3 DNA reads TGTGCCAGTAGTCCCCAAGGGCTAGCGGCAGCTAATGAGCAGTTCTTC. It encodes CASSPQGLAAANEQFF.

The chain is built from TRBV28 and TRBJ2-2; a possible D gene is TRBD1 (5 bases). Germline V CDR1 and CDR2: MDHEN, SYDVKM. The CDR3 spans 17 residues. Deletions cut 7 bases from V and 3 bases from J, with 21 bases between. CDR3 region: CASTGSLGRDYTGELFF. The DNA for the CDR3 is TGTGCCAGCACCGGGTCCCTAGGCAGGGATTACACCGGGGAGCTGTTTTTT.

This sequence joins TRBV5-1 and TRBJ1-6; no definite D call. CDR3 length: 16 amino acids. Germline CDR1 and CDR2: SGHRS and YFSETQ. The germline V and J ends were trimmed by 0 bases and 3 bases, with 10 bases remaining between them. The CDR3 sequence is CASSLAFGDYNSPLHF. The CDR3, as DNA: TGCGCCAGCAGCTTGGCTTTCGGGGACTATAATTCACCCCTCCACTTT. The full variable domain, completed using reference TRBV5-1 and TRBJ1-6, is KAGVTQTPRYLIKTRGQQVTLSCSPISGHRSVSWYQQTPGQGLQFLFEYFSETQRNKGNFPGRFSGRQFSNSRSEMNVSTLELGDSALYLCASSLAFGDYNSPLHFGNGTRLTVT.

This sequence joins TRBV11-3 and TRBJ2-7, with D perhaps TRBD2 (5 bases). The CDR3 contains 15 residues. Trimming took 7 bases from V and 5 from J, leaving 21 bases between them. Germline assignment: CDR1 SGHNT and CDR2 YENEEA. CDR3 coding DNA: TGTGCCAGCACCATAAGCGGCAGCGCTGTAGACGAGCAGTACTTC. It translates to CASTISGSAVDEQYF.

V and J are TRBV4-2 and TRBJ2-2, with 8 bases that match TRBD2. This CDR3 is built from 17 residues. Germline trimming cut 0 bases from V and 4 bases from J; bases unmatched to any gene: 7. The germline V gene encodes CDR1 LGHNA and CDR2 YNFKEQ. Here the CDR3 reads CASSQDWAGGSTGELFF. Here the CDR3 DNA reads TGTGCCAGCAGCCAAGATTGGGCGGGAGGCAGCACCGGGGAGCTGTTTTTT.

The rearrangement joins TRBV13 to TRBJ2-7; 14 bases match TRBD2. Germline V lookup: CDR1 PRHDT, CDR2 FYEKMQ (reference sequence). Trimming removed 8 bases from V and 2 bases from J; junction bases left unmatched: 8. CDR3 length: 16 residues. CDR3 sequence: CASGGTSGGWTYEQYF. CDR3 sequence (DNA): TGTGCCAGCGGCGGGACTAGCGGGGGTTGGACCTACGAGCAGTACTTC.

The chain carries TRBV4-2 and TRBJ2-1; the match to TRBD2 covers 14 bases. This CDR3 is 18 amino acids long. V lost 3 bases, J lost 8 bases, and 12 bases stayed unmatched. Germline-derived CDR1 and CDR2 are LGHNA and YNFKEQ. The CDR3 region is CASSQHGTSGGPWDEQFF. CDR3 sequence (DNA): TGTGCCAGCAGCCAGCACGGGACTAGCGGGGGCCCGTGGGATGAGCAGTTCTTC.

The rearrangement joins TRBV18 to TRBJ2-5; TRBD1 matches at 7 bases. In germline, CDR1 is KGHSH, CDR2 LQKENI. This CDR3 has 17 amino acids. V lost 6 bases, J lost 2 bases, and 15 bases stayed unmatched. CDR3 in DNA: TGTGCCAGCTCGGACCCACTGGGACAGTATGTACAAGAGACCCAGTACTTC. It encodes CASSDPLGQYVQETQYF.

J is TRBJ1-5 and V is TRBV2; no firm D call. Germline V gene sequence: CDR1 SNHLY, CDR2 FYNNEI. V was cut by 6 bases and J by 0 bases, with 3 bases left in between. This CDR3 comprises 12 residues. The CDR3: CASSFSNQPQHF. Here the CDR3 DNA reads TGTGCCAGCAGCTTTAGCAATCAGCCCCAGCATTTT. The whole variable domain, filled in from reference TRBV2 and TRBJ1-5, reads EPEVTQTPSHQVTQMGQEVILRCVPISNHLYFYWYRQILGQKVEFLVSFYNNEISEKSEIFDDQFSVERPDGSNFTLKIRSTKLEDSAMYFCASSFSNQPQHFGDGTRLSIL.